The TCR beta chain under discussion was sequenced for a study of cytomegalovirus exposure and HLA in healthy donors (dated by TCRdb to about 2017). The study in broad terms: According to an earlier analysis of a few hundred of the donors, about 179 million T cells yielded 90 million to 140 million unique TCR beta sequences and about 300 Gb of sequence data. An early release that covered about 600 HLA-typed donors contained 250 to 350 gigabases of sequencing data and 75 million to 100 million unique TCR sequences. Of the roughly 400 genotyped donors, over 65% fell in the genetic ancestry cluster associated with self-reported Caucasian donors. The study aimed to test whether signatures of past pathogen exposure could be identified by cataloging public T cell receptors. The study used immunosequencing to profile the T cell repertoires of 670 or so subjects and linked those repertoires to cytomegalovirus serostatus. In addition to the first cohort of 650 to 800 subjects, a separate validation cohort of approximately 130 different subjects was used. To predict cytomegalovirus infection status, the study combined high-throughput TCR immunosequencing, statistical association of individual TCRs with disease status, and machine learning. In a later analysis, previously published TCR beta repertoires from 550 to 700 donors were re-analyzed and high-resolution HLA genotyping was added so that TCR occurrence patterns could be studied. In the later analysis, no new phenotypic data were used to find candidate immune exposures; instead, reliance was placed on TCR beta sequences and their occurrence across donors. To decide whether each TCR beta V gene segment behaved as functional or pseudogenic, an earlier analysis of some 600 of the donors relied on high-throughput TCR beta sequencing. Donor age, sex, ethnicity and CMV serostatus were collected together with the repertoire data. A later genetic analysis took genome-wide SNP genotypes for about three fifths of the 666 donors and used that subset as a discovery cohort. Every discovery cohort repertoire had been produced on one sequencing platform. HLA typing included class I and class II loci at four-digit resolution. Typing coverage differed by locus: A, B, C, DRB1 and DQB1 were typed in roughly 620-640 donors, DQA1 in 522, DPA1 in around 600, and DPB1 in 450 to 490. Roughly 5 DR-DQ haplotypes were handled as single units for association and clustering, since linkage in the cohort was strong. On average, 235,054 unique TCR beta nucleotide sequences were sequenced per donor among 398 genotyped donors of the cohort, with roughly 18% of those sequences being non-productive. Beyond this particular receptor, the publication reports: Across donors, most TCR sequences were observed very rarely, whereas some public TCRs were present in many individuals. An earlier analysis of several hundred of the donors showed that most TCR beta V segments appeared in productive rearrangements either about 87% or about 30% of the time, which broadly matched IMGT annotations. Presence/absence analyses assumed roughly uniform sequencing depth across donors, an assumption that may not hold. In a later analysis, the rate of TCR association differed among HLA loci, with DRB1 alleles having the most associated TCRs and HLA-C alleles having the fewest. The authors suggested that the approach could potentially be extended to other disease states and immunological phenotypes. According to a later genetic analysis, donors in an Asian-associated ancestry cluster had fewer N-insertions in productive TCRs than the approximately 610-donor mean. A group of highly shared sequence variants was considered likely to be a technical artifact of the sequencing pipeline. According to a later analysis, parvovirus B19, influenza, CMV and Epstein-Barr virus appeared linked to several top co-occurrence clusters. A further reported finding was that TCR beta sequences accurately predicted the HLA-A and HLA-B alleles for most subjects in the first cohort. The classifier was reported to diagnose cytomegalovirus status with high specificity and sensitivity in both the original cohort and the validation cohort. Approximately 16 rarely observed V segments, including chromosome 9 orphons, were excluded from the earlier analysis of just under 600 of the donors because counts were too low. In the study, roughly 160 TCR beta chains were listed as associated with cytomegalovirus. Only TCR beta chains were sequenced in this cohort, and the absence of alpha or paired-chain data limited detectable features. Some IMGT-functional V segments, including TRBV6-2 and TRBV6-3, could not be told apart with the 87-base-pair reads, so those segments were excluded. CMV serostatus was the only immune exposure information available for the cohort. Because HLA typing was unavailable for some donors at each locus, only the typed subset was used in association tests. Linkage disequilibrium might explain the correlated functional status among segregating V segments, but an unknown experimental factor could not be ruled out. Strong co-occurrence of HLA alleles, especially DR and DQ, made assigning TCR associations to individual alleles difficult. According to a later analysis, most CMV-associated TCR beta chains appeared to be HLA-restricted, and the HLA associations seemed to be driven largely by CMV exposure. In a later analysis, 16,951 TCR beta sequences were associated with specific HLA alleles at a false discovery rate of 0.05. Three of the identified cytomegalovirus-associated TCR beta chains were confirmed in vitro to be specific for cytomegalovirus antigens. In a later genetic analysis, a missense DCLRE1C variant was associated with V-gene and J-gene trimming of TCR beta chains, and the association was replicated in an independent cohort. A later analysis found that HLA-associated TCR beta chains were more clonally expanded and had lower generation probabilities than equally common non-associated chains.

As encoded in the germline V gene (reference sequence), CDR1 is LNHDA while CDR2 is SQIVND. From its cysteine to its phenylalanine, the CDR3 spans 14 amino acids. CDR3 DNA only is kept here, 42 bases in frame from base 1. Relative to germline, V is 5 bases shorter and J is 0 bases shorter, with 8 bases between their ends. The cohort was made up of roughly 670 healthy bone marrow donors. All cohort members were sampled while nominally healthy, although unrecorded immune exposures were likely present. The donor tested CMV seropositive and was one of the 289 seropositive cohort members. A peripheral blood sample was provided by each donor, and peripheral blood mononuclear cells were used for TCR beta sequencing. The Qiagen DNeasy Blood Extraction Kit was used to extract genomic DNA from the blood cell samples. Libraries were constructed by the immunoSEQ multiplex PCR assay. For the multiplex PCR, a mixture combining 60 forward primers for TCR Vbeta segments and 13 reverse primers for TCR Jbeta segments was used. Amplification of the CDR3 region of rearranged TCR beta genes was performed with a multiplex PCR assay on genomic DNA. Amplified TCR beta libraries were sequenced as 87-base-pair reads on the Illumina HiSeq System. As for the authors' bioinformatics: A later analysis counted tens of millions of unique TCR beta chains across the 690 or so repertoires, and 9 million to 14 million of these chains were shared by at least two donors. To remove PCR and sequencing errors, raw reads were error-corrected and collapsed into unique sequences using a nearest-neighbor algorithm that merged closely related sequences. Alignment of CDR3 sequences to IMGT reference sequences was used to assign V, D and J gene segments. Each retained sequence needed at least a six-nucleotide match to both a V gene segment and a J gene segment. Rearrangements were classified as productive when the CDR3 lacked stop codons and remained in frame with V and J, and all other rearrangements were classified as non-productive. CDR3 was defined by IMGT convention, running from the second conserved V-encoded cysteine to the conserved J-encoded phenylalanine. Sequences without an unambiguous match to a single V gene segment were excluded from the earlier analysis of a few hundred of the donors. In an earlier analysis of roughly 600 of the donors, a V segment was called functional when productive rearrangements were above 56.7%, and segregating when the standard deviation between donors exceeded 5%. To diagnose cytomegalovirus status from the catalog of TCR beta chain sequences, a statistical classification framework was built. In a later analysis, V and J genes were assigned by comparing TCR nucleotide sequences against IMGT/GENE-DB human TR gene sequences. The TCRdist pipeline was used in a later analysis to assign CDR3 sequences and most-parsimonious VDJ recombination scenarios. In a later analysis, every TCR beta chain was defined by the combination of its CDR3 amino acid sequence and its V-gene family, and reads without a unique V-gene family were dropped. As a way to deal with suspected cross-contamination and a sequencing artifact, a later analysis dropped roughly 600 nucleotide sequences that were highly shared and had low generation probability. For each public chain, a later analysis derived a clonal expansion index from normalized ranks of inferred template counts within each repertoire. In a later analysis, generation probabilities were computed using a VDJ recombination model fitted to out-of-frame rearrangements, and the results were checked against IGoR. Hypergeometric tests were used in a later analysis to score TCR-TCR, TCR-HLA and TCR-CMV co-occurrence, with a repertoire-size bias correction applied to the TCR pairs. False discovery rates were estimated in a later analysis by permuting HLA or CMV assignments 20 times. In a later analysis, co-occurring TCRs were grouped using DBSCAN, and TCRdist sequence similarity was added for clustering within HLA-allele-positive subsets. Repertoires with fewer than 30,000 or more than 120,000 public chains, plus five repertoires with anomalous nucleotide sharing, were excluded from co-occurrence clustering. The table comes from immuneACCESS by way of TCRdb, which keeps in-frame sequences with V and J called. Part of the clones is missing from these tables; in studies checked, under half for an unresolved V gene and the rest for unknown reasons. V and J calls and clone size are copied from that table; D and trimming were computed from the DNA. This sample comprises about 200,000 clones, approximately 70% of them detected only once. The ten most abundant clones make up less than 3% of the sample.

The table lists this clone with a few counts. The clone's antigen remains unknown. No clone much larger than this one lies a single base away; base qualities are absent. The chain uses TRBV19 and TRBJ1-5, with the identity of the D gene unclear. Sequenced input: PBMCs. The TCR was taken from a man in his forties or fifties in good health and CMV-seropositive. Read as DNA, the sequence is TGTGCCAGTAGTCCACAGATTAGCAATCAGCCCCAGCATTTT. Translated, it reads CASSPQISNQPQHF.